This T cell receptor (beta chain) was observed in a study of blood T cell repertoires in COVID-19. Overall study context: Specimens from acute and convalescent COVID-19 originated in the United States, Italy and Spain. In each case, the material was cDNA or gDNA derived from T cells, B-cell-depleted T cells, or PBMCs.

Assay used: immunoSEQ multiplex PCR; TCRdb lists only in-frame clones, some missing. The profile shows over 200,000 clones, 88% of them singletons. Germline lookup yields CDR1 MNHNY and CDR2 SVGAGI (reference sequence). The V and J ends lost 6 bases and 8 bases respectively, with 19 bases between them. The CDR3 spans 15 residues. The chain uses TRBV6-6 and TRBJ1-4; tentative D call: TRBD1 (6 bases). The TCR comes from a woman aged 55-69 years with acute or convalescent COVID-19. Material: peripheral blood. The CDR3 sequence is CASRYPGGLGEKLFF. The DNA for the CDR3 is TGTGCCAGCAGATACCCCGGGGGGCTAGGGGAAAAACTGTTTTTT.